A selection of T cell receptor beta chains follows, all from one sample in a study of shared clonotypes between healthy human individuals. Repertoires were generated with immunoSEQ multiplex PCR, while TCRdb's copy carries only in-frame clones and drops some. The repertoire has roughly 650,000 clones, 95% to 96% of them found once; the top ten carry roughly 0.1%. The sample was naive CD8+ T cells sorted from blood. The receptor source for this set is a woman aged 25 to 39 in good health. CDR3s include the opening cysteine and the closing phenylalanine or tryptophan. The order of the fields is D gene, J gene, V gene, clone size, CDR3 protein, CDR3 DNA. A D gene is named only where the DNA matches it firmly. Some rows have no size entry. The others give once, few or many, or a class for an expanded clone.

D: TRBD2
J: TRBJ2-2
V: TRBV9
size: .
CDR3: CASSPPAGELGAGLKPNTGELFF
DNA: TGTGCCAGCAGCCCCCCAGCGGGGGAGCTGGGGGCTGGCCTAAAACCGAACACCGGGGAGCTGTTTTTT

D: TRBD1
J: TRBJ2-3
V: TRBV11-3
size: .
CDR3: CASSRTRDSLRGTDTQYF
DNA: TGTGCCAGCAGCAGAACCCGGGACAGTCTTAGAGGGACAGATACGCAGTATTTT

D: .
J: TRBJ2-5
V: TRBV6-5
size: .
CDR3: CASSYSTDQETRYF
DNA: TGTGCCAGCAGTTACTCGACCGATCAAGAGACCCGGTACTTC

D: TRBD2
J: TRBJ2-2
V: TRBV30
size: .
CDR3: CACLAGGVTGELFF
DNA: TGTGCCTGTTTAGCGGGAGGGGTCACCGGGGAGCTGTTTTTT

D: .
J: TRBJ2-2
V: TRBV4-1
size: .
CDR3: CASSPTENYNTGELFF
DNA: TGCGCCAGCAGCCCGACAGAAAACTATAACACCGGGGAGCTGTTTTTT

D: TRBD2
J: TRBJ2-1
V: TRBV19
size: .
CDR3: CASSIGLAGEGYEQFF
DNA: TGTGCCAGTAGCATCGGTCTAGCGGGAGAGGGCTATGAGCAGTTCTTC

D: .
J: TRBJ1-1
V: TRBV10-2
size: .
CDR3: CASSESRGGTEAFF
DNA: TGCGCCAGCAGTGAGTCCAGGGGAGGAACTGAAGCTTTCTTT

D: TRBD2
J: TRBJ2-5
V: TRBV4-1
size: .
CDR3: CASSHWSQRDLRETQYF
DNA: TGCGCCAGCAGCCACTGGTCCCAGCGGGACTTGCGAGAGACCCAGTACTTC

D: TRBD1
J: TRBJ1-2
V: TRBV6-5
size: .
CDR3: CASSHDRQGNGYTF
DNA: TGTGCCAGCAGCCACGATCGACAGGGGAACGGCTACACCTTC

D: TRBD2
J: TRBJ2-5
V: TRBV11-2
size: .
CDR3: CASSPTSGGAETQYF
DNA: TGTGCCAGCAGCCCGACTAGCGGAGGGGCAGAGACCCAGTACTTC

D: .
J: TRBJ1-1
V: TRBV6-5
size: .
CDR3: CASSSLGGLSTEAFF
DNA: TGTGCCAGCAGTTCCCTGGGGGGGCTGAGCACTGAAGCTTTCTTT

D: .
J: TRBJ2-7
V: TRBV7-9
size: .
CDR3: CASSPNYAQPLYEQYF
DNA: TGTGCCAGCAGCCCCAACTACGCCCAACCCCTTTACGAGCAGTACTTC

D: .
J: TRBJ2-1
V: TRBV5-1
size: .
CDR3: CASSSGRVSSYNEQFF
DNA: TGCGCCAGCAGCTCGGGACGGGTTAGCTCCTACAATGAGCAGTTCTTC

D: .
J: TRBJ2-5
V: TRBV21-1
size: .
CDR3: CASSKVPGMKTQYF
DNA: TGTGCCAGCAGCAAAGTTCCGGGTATGAAGACCCAGTACTTC

D: .
J: TRBJ2-6
V: TRBV5-1
size: .
CDR3: CASSLERISGANVLTF
DNA: TGCGCCAGCAGCTTGGAACGGATCTCTGGGGCCAACGTCCTGACTTTC

D: .
J: TRBJ2-7
V: TRBV30
size: .
CDR3: CAWNSGGGSNEQYF
DNA: TGTGCCTGGAACTCAGGAGGGGGATCGAACGAGCAGTACTTC

D: TRBD1
J: TRBJ2-6
V: TRBV7-8
size: .
CDR3: CASSLAYGTGRNSGANVLTF
DNA: TGTGCCAGCAGCTTAGCCTACGGGACAGGAAGAAACTCTGGGGCCAACGTCCTGACTTTC

D: TRBD2
J: TRBJ2-7
V: TRBV11-2
size: .
CDR3: CASSFGAGERYEQYF
DNA: TGTGCCAGCAGCTTTGGGGCGGGAGAAAGGTACGAGCAGTACTTC

D: .
J: TRBJ1-5
V: TRBV28
size: .
CDR3: CASSFTDTNQPQHF
DNA: TGTGCCAGCAGTTTTACGGACACCAATCAGCCCCAGCATTTT

D: TRBD1
J: TRBJ2-3
V: TRBV13
size: .
CDR3: CASSSDRGTDTQYF
DNA: TGTGCCAGCAGTTCGGACAGGGGGACAGATACGCAGTATTTT

D: TRBD2
J: TRBJ2-3
V: TRBV5-6
size: .
CDR3: CASSIIPGLASTDTQYF
DNA: TGTGCCAGCAGCATCATACCGGGACTAGCGAGCACAGATACGCAGTATTTT

D: .
J: TRBJ2-6
V: TRBV5-1
size: .
CDR3: CASSLRDALSGANVLTF
DNA: TGCGCCAGCAGCTTGAGGGACGCCCTCTCTGGGGCCAACGTCCTGACTTTC

D: .
J: TRBJ1-1
V: TRBV2
size: once
CDR3: CASSEATTEAFF
DNA: TGTGCCAGCAGTGAAGCGACCACTGAAGCTTTCTTT

D: TRBD1
J: TRBJ2-2
V: TRBV28
size: .
CDR3: CASSLLTGAATGELFF
DNA: TGTGCCAGCAGTTTATTGACAGGGGCCGCCACCGGGGAGCTGTTTTTT

D: .
J: TRBJ2-3
V: TRBV13
size: .
CDR3: CASSFGPREGTDTQYF
DNA: TGTGCCAGCAGCTTCGGGCCGCGGGAAGGCACAGATACGCAGTATTTT

D: .
J: TRBJ1-2
V: TRBV12-5
size: .
CDR3: CASGPTSEGSYTF
DNA: TGTGCTAGTGGTCCTACCTCAGAGGGCTCCTACACCTTC

D: .
J: TRBJ2-7
V: TRBV5-1
size: .
CDR3: CASSIGTSEQYF
DNA: TGCGCCAGCAGCATCGGGACATCCGAGCAGTACTTC

D: .
J: TRBJ2-1
V: TRBV29-1
size: .
CDR3: CSVGGIGSYNEQFF
DNA: TGCAGCGTTGGCGGGATTGGGTCCTACAATGAGCAGTTCTTC

D: .
J: TRBJ2-7
V: TRBV28
size: once
CDR3: CASSLISAEYEQYF
DNA: TGTGCCAGCAGTTTAATTTCGGCAGAATACGAGCAGTACTTC

D: TRBD1
J: TRBJ1-2
V: TRBV6-5
size: once
CDR3: CASSYGRGYGYTF
DNA: TGTGCCAGCAGTTACGGCAGGGGGTATGGCTACACCTTC

D: TRBD1
J: TRBJ2-7
V: TRBV2
size: .
CDR3: CASTPATGISYEQYF
DNA: TGTGCCAGCACCCCAGCGACAGGGATCAGCTACGAGCAGTACTTC

D: .
J: TRBJ2-7
V: TRBV15
size: .
CDR3: CATSSTSPMSSYEQYF
DNA: TGTGCCACCAGCTCCACATCCCCCATGAGCTCCTACGAGCAGTACTTC

D: .
J: TRBJ2-7
V: TRBV6-5
size: .
CDR3: CASSEGGSYEQYF
DNA: TGTGCCAGCAGCGAGGGGGGCTCCTACGAGCAGTACTTC

D: TRBD2
J: TRBJ2-1
V: TRBV29-1
size: .
CDR3: CSASGLAGYNEQFF
DNA: TGCAGCGCATCCGGACTAGCGGGATACAATGAGCAGTTCTTC

D: .
J: TRBJ1-2
V: TRBV6-1
size: .
CDR3: CASSFGDGYTF
DNA: TGTGCCAGCAGTTTCGGGGATGGCTACACCTTC

D: TRBD1
J: TRBJ1-2
V: TRBV5-6
size: .
CDR3: CASSQGQALLYGYTF
DNA: TGTGCCAGCAGCCAAGGACAGGCTCTACTATATGGCTACACCTTC

D: .
J: TRBJ2-1
V: TRBV9
size: .
CDR3: CASSVVTVEQFF
DNA: TGTGCCAGCAGCGTAGTAACGGTTGAGCAGTTCTTC

D: .
J: TRBJ2-7
V: TRBV19
size: .
CDR3: CASSIGDVPYEQYF
DNA: TGTGCCAGTAGTATTGGGGACGTTCCCTACGAGCAGTACTTC

D: .
J: TRBJ1-1
V: TRBV19
size: .
CDR3: CASSNGHLNTEAFF
DNA: TGTGCCAGTAGTAACGGACACCTGAACACTGAAGCTTTCTTT

D: .
J: TRBJ2-1
V: TRBV29-1
size: .
CDR3: CSLLAYNEQFF
DNA: TGCAGCCTTTTGGCTTACAATGAGCAGTTCTTC

D: TRBD2
J: TRBJ2-7
V: TRBV4-1
size: .
CDR3: CASSKISGGNYYEQYF
DNA: TGCGCCAGCAGCAAAATTAGCGGGGGAAACTACTACGAGCAGTACTTC

D: TRBD1
J: TRBJ1-2
V: TRBV27
size: .
CDR3: CASSIIGTAYYGYTF
DNA: TGTGCCAGCAGTATTATCGGGACAGCTTACTATGGCTACACCTTC

D: TRBD2
J: TRBJ2-7
V: TRBV9
size: .
CDR3: CASSGWSSGRRNYEQYF
DNA: TGTGCCAGCAGCGGCTGGTCGAGCGGGAGGCGAAACTACGAGCAGTACTTC

D: .
J: TRBJ2-7
V: TRBV11-2
size: .
CDR3: CASSLDGPYEQYF
DNA: TGTGCCAGCAGCTTGGACGGACCCTACGAGCAGTACTTC

D: TRBD1
J: TRBJ2-1
V: TRBV7-3
size: once
CDR3: CASSLKGTANNEQFF
DNA: TGTGCCAGCAGCTTAAAGGGGACAGCTAACAATGAGCAGTTCTTC

D: .
J: TRBJ2-7
V: TRBV13
size: .
CDR3: CASSLEGGYEQYF
DNA: TGTGCCAGCAGCTTAGAAGGCGGGTACGAGCAGTACTTC

D: .
J: TRBJ2-1
V: TRBV13
size: once
CDR3: CASSLGPEGSGKQFF
DNA: TGTGCCAGCAGCTTAGGCCCGGAGGGTAGCGGCAAGCAGTTCTTC

D: .
J: TRBJ2-2
V: TRBV30
size: .
CDR3: CAWQTGEAGGELFF
DNA: TGTGCCTGGCAAACAGGGGAAGCGGGCGGGGAGCTGTTTTTT

D: TRBD1
J: TRBJ1-2
V: TRBV25-1
size: .
CDR3: CATAGGGYGYTF
DNA: TGTGCCACCGCAGGGGGTGGTTATGGCTACACCTTC

D: .
J: TRBJ2-1
V: TRBV2
size: .
CDR3: CASLDFPNNEQFF
DNA: TGTGCCAGCTTGGACTTCCCGAACAATGAGCAGTTCTTC

D: .
J: TRBJ2-2
V: TRBV19
size: .
CDR3: CASKFTGELFF
DNA: TGTGCCAGTAAATTCACCGGGGAGCTGTTTTTT

D: .
J: TRBJ2-1
V: TRBV11-1
size: .
CDR3: CASSQLAMSSYNEQFF
DNA: TGTGCCAGCAGCCAGCTAGCAATGAGCTCCTACAATGAGCAGTTCTTC

D: TRBD1
J: TRBJ2-3
V: TRBV11-2
size: .
CDR3: CASSFLTGGADTQYF
DNA: TGTGCCAGCAGCTTCCTGACAGGGGGAGCGGATACGCAGTATTTT

D: TRBD2
J: TRBJ2-4
V: TRBV7-2
size: once
CDR3: CASSFQVVTSGTKNIQYF
DNA: TGTGCCAGCAGCTTTCAAGTCGTGACTAGCGGGACCAAAAACATTCAGTACTTC